This TCR beta chain was obtained from a study of T cell clonotyping in hematopoietic cell transplantation. Study-level findings and limits: Pathologically expanded recipient clonotypes increased progressively from day 30 to day 180 as diversity fell. No sorting was done, leaving CD4 and CD8 contributions mixed. At the given depth, recipient repertoires were over 97% de novo clonotypes. Graft donor and pretransplant recipient Inverse Simpson Index values predicted broader posttransplant TCR diversity.

Germline V lookup: CDR1 MNHEY, CDR2 SVGAGI. The length of the CDR3 is 13 residues. V lost 7 bases, J lost 5 bases, and 14 bases lay in between. For this clone: No antigen is known for it.

TCRdb's table, derived via immunoSEQ multiplex PCR, lists solely in-frame clones and lacks some. The table includes just under 20,000 clones, roughly 80% detected once. The chain combines TRBV6-5 with TRBJ1-2; a possible D gene is TRBD1 (5 bases). This clonotype originated in a man in his sixties in good health. Some clones in this sample may be carry-over from other donors' samples. Sequencing was carried out using peripheral blood mononuclear cells. CDR3 in DNA: TGTGCCAGCATAGGTTTCGGACAATATGGCTACACCTTC. Protein product: CASIGFGQYGYTF.